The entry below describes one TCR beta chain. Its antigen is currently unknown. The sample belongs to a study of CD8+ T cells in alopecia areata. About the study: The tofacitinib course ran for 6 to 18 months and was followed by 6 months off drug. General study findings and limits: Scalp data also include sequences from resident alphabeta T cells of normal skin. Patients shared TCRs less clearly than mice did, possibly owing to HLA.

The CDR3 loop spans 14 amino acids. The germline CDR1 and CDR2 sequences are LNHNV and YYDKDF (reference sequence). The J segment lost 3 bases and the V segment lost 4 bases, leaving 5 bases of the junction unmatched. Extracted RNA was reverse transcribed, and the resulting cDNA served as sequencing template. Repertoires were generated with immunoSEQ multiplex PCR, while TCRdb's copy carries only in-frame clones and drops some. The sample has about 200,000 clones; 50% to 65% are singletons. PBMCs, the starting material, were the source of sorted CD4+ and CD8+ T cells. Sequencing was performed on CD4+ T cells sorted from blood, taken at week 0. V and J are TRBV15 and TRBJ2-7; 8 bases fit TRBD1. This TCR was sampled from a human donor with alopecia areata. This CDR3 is CATSNRQGSYEQYF. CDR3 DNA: TGTGCCACCAGCAACCGACAGGGGAGCTACGAGCAGTACTTC.